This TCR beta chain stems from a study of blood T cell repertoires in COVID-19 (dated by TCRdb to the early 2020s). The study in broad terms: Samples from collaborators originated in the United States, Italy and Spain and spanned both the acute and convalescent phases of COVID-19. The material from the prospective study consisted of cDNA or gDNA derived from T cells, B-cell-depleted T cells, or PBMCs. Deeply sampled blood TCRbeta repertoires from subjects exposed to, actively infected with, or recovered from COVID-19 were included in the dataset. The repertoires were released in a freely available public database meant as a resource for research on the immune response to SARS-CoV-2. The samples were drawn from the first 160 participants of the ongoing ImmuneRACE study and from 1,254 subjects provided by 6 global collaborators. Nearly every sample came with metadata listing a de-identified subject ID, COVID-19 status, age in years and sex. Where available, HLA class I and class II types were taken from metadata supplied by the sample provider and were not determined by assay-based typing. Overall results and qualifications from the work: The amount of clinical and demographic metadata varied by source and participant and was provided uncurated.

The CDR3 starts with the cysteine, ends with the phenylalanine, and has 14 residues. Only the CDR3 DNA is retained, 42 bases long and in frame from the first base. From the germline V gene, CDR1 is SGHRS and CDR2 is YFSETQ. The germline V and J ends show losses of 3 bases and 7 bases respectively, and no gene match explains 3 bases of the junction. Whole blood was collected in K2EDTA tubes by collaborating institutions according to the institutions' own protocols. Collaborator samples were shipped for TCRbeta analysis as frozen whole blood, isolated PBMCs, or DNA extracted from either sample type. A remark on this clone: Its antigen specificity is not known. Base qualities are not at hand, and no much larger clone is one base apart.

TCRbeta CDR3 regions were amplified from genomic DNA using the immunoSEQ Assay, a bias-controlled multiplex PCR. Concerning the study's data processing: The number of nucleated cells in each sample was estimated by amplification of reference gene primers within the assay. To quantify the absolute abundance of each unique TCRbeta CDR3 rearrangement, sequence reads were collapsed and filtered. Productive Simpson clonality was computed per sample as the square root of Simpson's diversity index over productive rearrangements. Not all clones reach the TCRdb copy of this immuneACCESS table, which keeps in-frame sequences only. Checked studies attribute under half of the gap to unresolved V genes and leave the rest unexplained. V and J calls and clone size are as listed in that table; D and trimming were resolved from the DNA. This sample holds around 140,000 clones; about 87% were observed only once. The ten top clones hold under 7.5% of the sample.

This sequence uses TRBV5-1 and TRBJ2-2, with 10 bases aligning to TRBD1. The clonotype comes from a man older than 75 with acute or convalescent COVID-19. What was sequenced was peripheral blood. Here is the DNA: TGCGCCAGCAGCTCGGGACAGGGGCTCGGGGAGCTGTTTTTT. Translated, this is CASSSGQGLGELFF.